Given below is one TCR beta chain in context. The sample is drawn from a study of shared clonotypes between healthy human individuals. Looking at the study overall: The plates for each donor numbered three CD4 naive, three CD4 memory, two CD8 naive and one CD8 memory.

Germline CDR1 and CDR2: KGHSH and LQKENI. The germline V and J ends were trimmed by 1 base and 2 bases, with 9 bases remaining between them. This CDR3 comprises 14 residues. Profiled with immunoSEQ multiplex PCR; TCRdb holds only in-frame clones, not every one. The sample has roughly 2.6 million clones, 90% to 95% seen once; the top ten hold roughly 0.15%. The source material was naive CD4+ T cells sorted from blood. Subset reported: CD45RA+ positively selected. The origin of this receptor is a man aged 18 to 30 in good health. The chain uses TRBV18 and TRBJ2-7; D not resolved. The DNA for the CDR3 is TGTGCCAGCTCACCACAGGACGGCACCTACGAGCAGTACTTC. This codes for CASSPQDGTYEQYF. Full variable domain (remainder filled in from reference TRBV18 and TRBJ2-7): NAGVMQNPRHLVRRRGQEARLRCSPMKGHSHVYWYRQLPEEGLKFMVYLQKENIIDESGMPKERFSAEFPKEGPSILRIQQVVRGDSAAYFCASSPQDGTYEQYFGPGTRLTVT.